A single T cell receptor beta chain is shown here with its context. Its antigen is not known. The data belong to a study of T cell repertoires in cytomegalovirus infection. Overall study: In the study, CMV epitopes included recently identified HLA-C-restricted and well-studied HLA-B-restricted ones. Based on public TCR beta signatures, there were indications of CMV infection and of a matching HLA type.

MiXCR was run by TCRdb on the reads, yielding one entry per CDR3 protein. The table lists roughly 340,000 distinct CDR3 sequences, 25% to 35% of them singletons, with around 20% in the top ten. Study findings and constraints: The cumulative frequency of public TCR beta families identified carriers of CMV plus the relevant HLA. In two of eight donors, the top clonotype was HLA-C-restricted CMV-specific.

The clonotype was recovered from a human donor in good health (CMV status not recorded). Some clones in this sample may be carry-over from other donors' samples. Sequenced here: cultured PBMCs, sampled from culture after CMV antigen stimulation.

The CDR3 nucleotides are TGTGCCAGCAGTTTCGACTTAAGATGGCCCCAGCATTTT. Protein: CASSFDLRWPQHF. This chain links TRBV27 with TRBJ1-5; no reliable D call. The length of the CDR3 is 13 residues. The ends were cut back, 3 bases at V and 9 bases at J, with 12 bases in the middle. CDR1 MNHEY and CDR2 SMNVEV come from the germline V gene (reference sequence).